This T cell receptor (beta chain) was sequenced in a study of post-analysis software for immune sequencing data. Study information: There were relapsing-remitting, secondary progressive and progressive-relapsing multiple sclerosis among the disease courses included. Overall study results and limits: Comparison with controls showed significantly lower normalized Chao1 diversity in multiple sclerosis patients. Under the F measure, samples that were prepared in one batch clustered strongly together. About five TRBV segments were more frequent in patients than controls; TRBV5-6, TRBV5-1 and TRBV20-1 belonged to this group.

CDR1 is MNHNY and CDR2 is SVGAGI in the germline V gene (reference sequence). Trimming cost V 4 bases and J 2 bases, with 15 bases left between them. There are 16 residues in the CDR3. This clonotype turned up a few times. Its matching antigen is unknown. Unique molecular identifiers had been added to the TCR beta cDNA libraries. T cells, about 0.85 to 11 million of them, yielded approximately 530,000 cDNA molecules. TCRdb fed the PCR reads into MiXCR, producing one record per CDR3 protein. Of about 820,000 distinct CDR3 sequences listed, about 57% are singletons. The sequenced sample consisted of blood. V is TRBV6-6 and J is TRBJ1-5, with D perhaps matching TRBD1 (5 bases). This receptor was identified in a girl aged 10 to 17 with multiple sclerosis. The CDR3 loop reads CASSFMSPRGNQPQHF. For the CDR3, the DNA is TGTGCCAGCAGTTTCATGTCCCCCAGGGGCAATCAGCCCCAGCATTTT.